This T cell receptor (beta chain) originates from a study of shared clonotypes between healthy human individuals. Some clones are missing from TCRdb's copy, which holds only in-frame ones; the method was immunoSEQ multiplex PCR. The table includes around 2.1 million clones, about 93% detected once. Naivety among CD8 cells was defined by CD45RO negativity and positive CCR7 selection, thereby excluding terminally differentiated effector memory CD45RA+ cells. V dropped 4 bases and J dropped 6 bases, with 11 bases sitting between them. Germline V CDR1 and CDR2: SGHKS, YYEKEE (reference sequence). The CDR3 contains 12 residues.

Specimen: naive CD8+ T cells from PBMCs. V is TRBV5-5 and J is TRBJ2-7; D not resolved. This TCR derives from a man aged 18 to 30 in good health. Some clones in this sample may be carry-over from other donors' samples. The CDR3 DNA reads as TGTGCCAGCAGCCCGCTGAGTGTCGAGCAGTACTTC. The encoded protein is CASSPLSVEQYF. Full variable domain (outside the CDR3, taken from reference TRBV5-5 and TRBJ2-7): DAGVTQSPTHLIKTRGQQVTLRCSPISGHKSVSWYQQVLGQGPQFIFQYYEKEERGRGNFPDRFSARQFPNYSSELNVNALLLGDSALYLCASSPLSVEQYFGPGTRLTVT.